This T cell receptor beta chain was captured by sequencing in a study of T-cell memory formation after mild COVID-19. With 3 bases removed from V and 13 bases from J, the gap between germline ends came to 15 bases. The CDR3 is 12 residues long. Germline-derived CDR1 and CDR2 are SGHTA and FQGNSA. TCRdb passed the 5' RACE reads through MiXCR, listing each CDR3 protein once. The table includes 390,000 or so distinct CDR3 sequences, roughly 15% detected once. The chain recombines TRBV7-2 with TRBJ1-2; D remains unclear. Sequenced input: PBMCs or a T cell subset sorted from them (not recorded which). This TCR derives from a man aged 18 to 30 who had mild COVID-19 (a few samples of this study predate the infection). Cell type and time point are not known. CDR3 DNA sequence: TGTGCCAGCAGCTTTCCCCAGGCTGATATCACCTTC. Translation: CASSFPQADITF.